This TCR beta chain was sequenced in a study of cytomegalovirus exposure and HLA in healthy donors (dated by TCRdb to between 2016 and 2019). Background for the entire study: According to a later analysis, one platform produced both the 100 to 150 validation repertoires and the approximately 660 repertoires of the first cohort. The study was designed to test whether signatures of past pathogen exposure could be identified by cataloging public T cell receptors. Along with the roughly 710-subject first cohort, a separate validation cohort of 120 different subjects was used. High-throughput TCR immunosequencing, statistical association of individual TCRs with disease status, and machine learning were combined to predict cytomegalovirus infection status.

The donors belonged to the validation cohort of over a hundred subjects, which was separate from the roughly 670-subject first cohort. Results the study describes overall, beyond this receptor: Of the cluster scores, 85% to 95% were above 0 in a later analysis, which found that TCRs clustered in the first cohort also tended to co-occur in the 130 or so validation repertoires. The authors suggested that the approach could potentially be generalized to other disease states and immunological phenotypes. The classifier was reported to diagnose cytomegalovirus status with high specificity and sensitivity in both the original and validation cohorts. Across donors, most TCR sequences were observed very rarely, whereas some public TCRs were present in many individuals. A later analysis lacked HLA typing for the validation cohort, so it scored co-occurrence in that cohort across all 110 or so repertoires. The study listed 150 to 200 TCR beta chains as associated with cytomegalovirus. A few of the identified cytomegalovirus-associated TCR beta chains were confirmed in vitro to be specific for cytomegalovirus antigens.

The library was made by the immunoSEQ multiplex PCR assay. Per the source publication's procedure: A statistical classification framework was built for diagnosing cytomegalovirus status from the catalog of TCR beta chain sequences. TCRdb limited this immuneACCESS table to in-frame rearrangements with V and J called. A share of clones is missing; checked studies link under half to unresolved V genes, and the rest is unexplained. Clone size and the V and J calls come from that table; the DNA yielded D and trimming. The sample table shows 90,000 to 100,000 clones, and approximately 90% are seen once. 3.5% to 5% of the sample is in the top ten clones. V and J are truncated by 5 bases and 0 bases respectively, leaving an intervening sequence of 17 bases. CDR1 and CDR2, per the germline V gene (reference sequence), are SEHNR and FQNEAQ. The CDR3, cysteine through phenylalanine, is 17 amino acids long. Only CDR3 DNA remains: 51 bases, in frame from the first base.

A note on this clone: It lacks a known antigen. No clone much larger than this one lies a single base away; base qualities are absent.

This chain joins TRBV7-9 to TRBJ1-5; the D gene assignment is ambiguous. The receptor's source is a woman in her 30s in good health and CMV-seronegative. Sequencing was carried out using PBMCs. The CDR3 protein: CASSGNREFNSNQPQHF. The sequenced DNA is TGTGCCAGCAGCGGTAACCGGGAGTTTAATAGCAATCAGCCCCAGCATTTT. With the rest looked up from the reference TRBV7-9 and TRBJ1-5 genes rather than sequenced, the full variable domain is DTGVSQNPRHKITKRGQNVTFRCDPISEHNRLYWYRQTLGQGPEFLTYFQNEAQLEKSRLLSDRFSAERPKGSFSTLEIQRTEQGDSAMYLCASSGNREFNSNQPQHFGDGTRLSIL.